This T cell receptor beta chain comes out of a study of blood T cells in healthy people across ages. With 6 bases removed from V and 4 bases from J, the gap between germline ends came to 25 bases. The CDR3 is 17 amino acids. Germline CDR1 is MNHNS and CDR2 is SASEGT. A sample-barcoded 5' primer and a J-beta primer mix were used in a second PCR of roughly 6 to 11 cycles. With 12 random nucleotides, a template-switch adaptor tagged each individual cDNA molecule. TCRdb re-derived calls from the 5' RACE reads in MiXCR, one entry per CDR3 protein. The data show approximately 1.5 million distinct CDR3 sequences, with 30% to 40% seen just once and 10% to 12% held by the top ten. As to this clonotype: Its target is not known.

General observations from the study: Both naive CD4+ cell counts and diversity were greater in long-lived donors than in aged donors. Per-million-T-cell TCR beta diversity fell roughly linearly with age.

The chain uses TRBV6-1 and TRBJ2-7; D is perhaps TRBD1 or TRBD2 (6 bases each). The sequence came from a woman aged 25 to 39 in good health. Sequenced material: blood. The CDR3 loop is CASRPGPGALAIYEQYF. The CDR3 DNA is TGTGCCAGCAGACCCGGTCCGGGGGCGCTTGCAATTTACGAGCAGTACTTC.